Shown below are 14 T cell receptor beta chains from a single sample sequenced in a study of CD4 T cells in relation to SARS-CoV-2 and coronaviruses. CD4+ T cells from unexposed donors were obtained before the COVID-19 pandemic (2011-2018). The data were produced by immunoSEQ multiplex PCR, yet TCRdb's version contains in-frame clones alone and is incomplete. Of tens of thousands of clones in the sample, 85% to 95% were seen once. Sequencing was carried out using naive CD4+ T cells from PBMCs. This sample's subset: naive CD4+ T cells isolated by negative enrichment. The source is a human donor in good health.

The sample holds a few counts of this clone. CDR3 amino acids: CASSPPSRGAYEQYF. Here the CDR3 DNA reads TGTGCCAGCTCACCACCGAGCAGGGGGGCCTACGAGCAGTACTTC. The V and J genes are TRBV18 and TRBJ2-7, with D perhaps TRBD1 (7 bases). V was shortened by 0 bases and J by 2 bases, with 11 bases between the two germline ends. The germline V gene has CDR1 KGHSH and CDR2 LQKENI. The CDR3 has 15 residues.

The chain combines TRBV30 with TRBJ1-1, with D maybe TRBD1 (5 bases). The CDR3 is 13 amino acids. Trimming removed 4 bases at V and 0 bases at J, with 9 bases between. The germline gives CDR1 GTSNPN, CDR2 SVGIG (reference sequence). The CDR3, as DNA: TGTGCCTGGACCCAGGGAGTGAACACTGAAGCTTTCTTT. It translates to CAWTQGVNTEAFF.

The genes are TRBV19 and TRBJ2-1; D is possibly TRBD1 or TRBD2 (5 bases each). Germline-derived CDR1 and CDR2 are LNHDA and SQIVND (reference sequence). Trimming stripped 1 base from V and 6 bases from J, with 16 bases between. This CDR3 has 16 residues. CDR3 region: CASSIGDAPMTNEQFF. The CDR3 nucleotides read TGTGCCAGTAGTATAGGGGACGCACCGATGACCAATGAGCAGTTCTTC.

CDR3 loop: CASSPRQGRETQYF. CDR3 DNA sequence: TGTGCCAGCAGTCCTAGACAGGGGAGGGAGACCCAGTACTTC. V usage is TRBV28 and J usage is TRBJ2-5; 8 bases fit TRBD1. The CDR3 runs 14 residues. Germline V gene lookup returns CDR1 MDHEN and CDR2 SYDVKM. Germline trimming cut 5 bases from V and 5 bases from J; bases unmatched to any gene: 7.

The V gene is TRBV11-2, the J gene TRBJ2-3; D is perhaps TRBD2 (6 bases). The V end was cut by 5 bases, the J end by 0 bases, with 18 bases between. The CDR3 sequence is 17 residues long. CDR1 SGHAT and CDR2 FQNNGV come from the germline V gene. The CDR3 DNA reads TGTGCCAGCAGCCCACTCAGCGGCGGGATGAGCACAGATACGCAGTATTTT. This encodes CASSPLSGGMSTDTQYF.

The genes are TRBV6-1 and TRBJ2-2; D is possibly TRBD2 (6 bases). The V end lost 2 bases, the J end lost 6 bases, and 22 bases lay between the germline ends. The CDR3 consists of 18 residues. Germline values: CDR1 MNHNS, CDR2 SASEGT. The CDR3: CASSEQVMSGTGAGELFF. CDR3 nucleotide sequence: TGTGCCAGCAGTGAACAAGTCATGAGCGGAACGGGGGCCGGGGAGCTGTTTTTT.

The V gene is TRBV6-5, the J gene TRBJ2-3, with D hard to call. Trimming removed 7 bases from V and 2 bases from J, with 10 bases in between. CDR1 is MNHEY, CDR2 SVGAGI, per germline. This CDR3 is built from 13 residues. The CDR3 DNA is TGTGCCAGCAACTCCCTAACCACAGATACGCAGTATTTT. Protein: CASNSLTTDTQYF.

V and J are TRBV30 and TRBJ2-5; TRBD2 matches 7 bases. The CDR3 contains 15 residues. V dropped 2 bases and J dropped 10; count of bases not matched to a gene: 16. Germline lookup yields CDR1 GTSNPN and CDR2 SVGIG (reference sequence). For the CDR3, the DNA is TGTGCCTGGAGTAAGTCTAGCGGTTTCCAAGTAGACCAGTACTTC. Its translation is CAWSKSSGFQVDQYF.

V is TRBV5-4 and J is TRBJ2-7, with D possibly TRBD1 on 5 matching bases. CDR1 and CDR2 from the germline V gene are SGHNT and YYREEE (reference sequence). The germline V and J ends were trimmed by 3 bases and 6 bases, with 16 bases remaining between them. The CDR3 covers 14 residues. CDR3 loop: CASSSGASPLEQYF. The CDR3 region has the DNA TGTGCCAGCAGCTCTGGGGCCTCCCCCCTCGAGCAGTACTTC.

The chain links TRBV18 to TRBJ1-4; TRBD1 agrees at 7 bases. Looked up from germline, CDR1 is KGHSH and CDR2 is LQKENI. Losses at the gene ends were 2 bases for V and 3 bases for J; bases not matched to a gene: 3. The length of the CDR3 is 15 residues. The CDR3 protein is CASSPWTGANEKLFF. The CDR3 DNA reads as TGTGCCAGCTCACCATGGACAGGAGCTAATGAAAAACTGTTTTTT. Variable domain in full (rest from reference TRBV18 and TRBJ1-4): NAGVMQNPRHLVRRRGQEARLRCSPMKGHSHVYWYRQLPEEGLKFMVYLQKENIIDESGMPKERFSAEFPKEGPSILRIQQVVRGDSAAYFCASSPWTGANEKLFFGSGTQLSVL.

The rearrangement links TRBV4-3 to TRBJ1-2, with D possibly being TRBD1 (6 bases). This CDR3 contains 17 residues. Trimming left V 1 base short and J 4 bases short, with 19 bases between. Germline V CDR1 and CDR2: LGHNA, YSLEER. CDR3 DNA sequence: TGCGCCAGCAGCCAAGGCCAGGGAGGGGGTGGGGCCTATGGCTACACCTTC. This encodes CASSQGQGGGGAYGYTF.

V usage is TRBV5-1 and J usage is TRBJ2-7; 9 positions match TRBD2. The CDR3 totals 14 residues. Germline loops: CDR1 SGHRS, CDR2 YFSETQ. The V and J ends lost 0 bases and 3 bases, in that order; junction bases with no gene match: 1. This CDR3 reads CASSLVSGGYEQYF. The CDR3 coding sequence is TGCGCCAGCAGCTTGGTTAGCGGGGGCTACGAGCAGTACTTC.

This clone was found a few times. V is TRBV5-1 and J is TRBJ2-1, with 7 bases fitting TRBD1. V was clipped by 4 bases and J by 0 bases; unmatched bases: 4. This CDR3 is built from 15 residues. In germline, CDR1 is SGHRS, CDR2 YFSETQ. Here the CDR3 DNA reads TGCGCCAGCAGCCCGGGACAGCACTCCTACAATGAGCAGTTCTTC. Translated, it gives CASSPGQHSYNEQFF. The full variable domain, completed using reference TRBV5-1 and TRBJ2-1, is KAGVTQTPRYLIKTRGQQVTLSCSPISGHRSVSWYQQTPGQGLQFLFEYFSETQRNKGNFPGRFSGRQFSNSRSEMNVSTLELGDSALYLCASSPGQHSYNEQFFGPGTRLTVL.

In its sample, this clone was seen once. This chain links TRBV7-2 with TRBJ1-2; unclear D gene. V was cut by 3 bases and J by 4 bases, with 12 bases left in between. The CDR3 extends over 14 amino acids. Germline V lookup: CDR1 SGHTA, CDR2 FQGNSA. This chain's CDR3 is CASSFDMGSYGYTF. The CDR3 nucleotides are TGTGCCAGCAGCTTTGATATGGGCAGCTATGGCTACACCTTC. Supplemented by reference TRBV7-2 and TRBJ1-2, the full variable domain reads GAGVSQSPSNKVTEKGKDVELRCDPISGHTALYWYRQSLGQGLEFLIYFQGNSAPDKSGLPSDRFSAERTGGSVSTLTIQRTQQEDSAVYLCASSFDMGSYGYTFGSGTRLTVV.